The T cell receptor (beta chain) described here comes from a study of cytomegalovirus exposure and HLA in healthy donors. The study's findings and limits: Certain sequence variants were highly shared and formed a cluster, and this cluster was likely a sequencing artifact. The authors later found TCR association rates varying by HLA locus, with DRB1 most and HLA-C fewest.

The study ran its PCR with 60 Vbeta and 13 Jbeta primers. Produced via immunoSEQ multiplex PCR; TCRdb's table is partial and in-frame only. The sample data list some 150,000 clones. Comment on this clone: Its antigen remains unknown.

The CDR3 totals 16 residues. After removal of 0 bases from V and 0 bases from J, the junction contained 3 bases not matched to a gene. Germline V lookup: CDR1 SGDLS, CDR2 YYNGEE. The chain is built from TRBV9 and TRBJ2-3; 8 bases map to TRBD2. Sequencing was done on a sample of PBMCs. This receptor was taken from a woman aged 18-30 years in good health and CMV-seronegative. The CDR3 here is CASSVGTSQSTDTQYF. In DNA, the CDR3 is TGTGCCAGCAGCGTAGGGACTAGCCAAAGCACAGATACGCAGTATTTT.